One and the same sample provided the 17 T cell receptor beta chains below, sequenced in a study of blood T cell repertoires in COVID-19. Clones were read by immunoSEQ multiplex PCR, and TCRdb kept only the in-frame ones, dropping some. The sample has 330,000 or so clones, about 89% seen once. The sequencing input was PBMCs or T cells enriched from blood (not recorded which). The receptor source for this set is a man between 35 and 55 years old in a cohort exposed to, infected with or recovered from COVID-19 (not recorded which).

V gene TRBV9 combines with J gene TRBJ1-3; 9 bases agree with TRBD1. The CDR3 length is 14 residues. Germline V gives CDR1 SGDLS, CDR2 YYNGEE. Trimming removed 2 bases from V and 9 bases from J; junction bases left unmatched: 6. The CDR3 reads CASSVDRGEGTIYF. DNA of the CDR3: TGTGCCAGCAGCGTGGACAGGGGCGAAGGCACCATATATTTT.

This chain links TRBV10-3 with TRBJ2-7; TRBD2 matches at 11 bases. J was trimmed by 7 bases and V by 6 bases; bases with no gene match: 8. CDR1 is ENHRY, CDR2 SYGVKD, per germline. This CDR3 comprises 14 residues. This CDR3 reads CAISFLAGGREQYF. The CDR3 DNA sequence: TGTGCCATCAGCTTTTTAGCGGGGGGGAGGGAGCAGTACTTC.

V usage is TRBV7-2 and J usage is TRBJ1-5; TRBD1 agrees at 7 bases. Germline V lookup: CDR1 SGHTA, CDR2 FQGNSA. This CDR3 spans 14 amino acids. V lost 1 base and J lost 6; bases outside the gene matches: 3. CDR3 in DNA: TGTGCCAGCAGCTTAGGGACAGGCAGTCAGCCCCAGCATTTT. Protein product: CASSLGTGSQPQHF.

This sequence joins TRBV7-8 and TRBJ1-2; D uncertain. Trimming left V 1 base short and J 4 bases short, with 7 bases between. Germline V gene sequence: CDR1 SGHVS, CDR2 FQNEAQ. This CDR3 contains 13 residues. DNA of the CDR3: TGTGCCAGCAGCTTAGGGACTCCCTATGGCTACACCTTC. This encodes CASSLGTPYGYTF.

CDR3 sequence: CASSLGTGTGVSPLHF. The CDR3 DNA reads TGTGCCAGCAGCCTGGGGACCGGGACAGGGGTATCACCCCTCCACTTT. The rearrangement uses TRBV14 and TRBJ1-6; 10 nucleotides line up with TRBD1. The CDR3 has 16 residues. Trimming cost V 4 bases and J 10 bases; bases outside gene matches: 10. Germline loops: CDR1 SGHDN, CDR2 FVKESK.

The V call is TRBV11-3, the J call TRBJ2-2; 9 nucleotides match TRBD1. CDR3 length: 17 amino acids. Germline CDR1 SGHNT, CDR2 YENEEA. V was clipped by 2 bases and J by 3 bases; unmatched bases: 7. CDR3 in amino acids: CASSLLRQGGHTGELFF. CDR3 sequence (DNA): TGTGCCAGCAGCTTACTAAGACAGGGGGGTCACACCGGGGAGCTGTTTTTT.

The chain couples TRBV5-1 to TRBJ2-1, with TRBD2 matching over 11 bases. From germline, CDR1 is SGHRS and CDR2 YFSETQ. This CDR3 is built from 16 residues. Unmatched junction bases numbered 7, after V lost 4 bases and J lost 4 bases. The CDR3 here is CASSPTSGSSYNEQFF. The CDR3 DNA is TGCGCCAGCAGCCCCACTAGCGGGAGTTCGTACAATGAGCAGTTCTTC.

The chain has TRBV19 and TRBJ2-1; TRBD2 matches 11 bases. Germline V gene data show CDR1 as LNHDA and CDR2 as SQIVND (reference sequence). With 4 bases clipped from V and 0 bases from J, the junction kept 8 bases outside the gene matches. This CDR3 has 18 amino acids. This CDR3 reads CASSTSGRWISSYNEQFF. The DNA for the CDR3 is TGTGCCAGTAGTACTAGCGGGAGGTGGATAAGCTCCTACAATGAGCAGTTCTTC. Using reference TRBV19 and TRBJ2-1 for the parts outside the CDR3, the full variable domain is DGGITQSPKYLFRKEGQNVTLSCEQNLNHDAMYWYRQDPGQGLRLIYYSQIVNDFQKGDIAEGYSVSREKKESFPLTVTSAQKNPTAFYLCASSTSGRWISSYNEQFFGPGTRLTVL.

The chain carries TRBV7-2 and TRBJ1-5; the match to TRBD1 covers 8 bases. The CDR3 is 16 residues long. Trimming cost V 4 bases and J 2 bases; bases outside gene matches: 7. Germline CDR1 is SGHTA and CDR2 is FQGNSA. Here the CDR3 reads CASSSNPGQGNQPQHF. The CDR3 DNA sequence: TGTGCCAGCAGCTCGAACCCGGGACAGGGCAATCAGCCCCAGCATTTT.

Here the CDR3 DNA reads TGTGCCAGTAGTCCGGGGGGACCTGGCCTACACACTGAAGCTTTCTTT. Protein sequence: CASSPGGPGLHTEAFF. The chain carries TRBV19 and TRBJ1-1; D perhaps matches TRBD1 (5 bases). The CDR3 consists of 16 residues. The germline V gene has CDR1 LNHDA and CDR2 SQIVND (reference sequence). Trimming shortened V by 5 bases and J by 3 bases, and 19 bases separated the two germline ends.

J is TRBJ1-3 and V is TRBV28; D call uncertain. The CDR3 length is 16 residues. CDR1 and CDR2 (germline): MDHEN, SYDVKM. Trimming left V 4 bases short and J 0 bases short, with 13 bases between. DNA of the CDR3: TGTGCCAGCAGTTCTCCGTCGGGGATCTCTGGAAACACCATATATTTT. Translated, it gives CASSSPSGISGNTIYF.

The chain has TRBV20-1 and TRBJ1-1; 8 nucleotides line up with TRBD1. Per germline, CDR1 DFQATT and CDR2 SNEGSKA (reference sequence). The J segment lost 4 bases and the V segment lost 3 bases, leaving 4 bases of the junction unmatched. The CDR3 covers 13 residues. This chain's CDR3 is CSASLDRGTEAFF. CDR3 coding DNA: TGCAGTGCTAGTCTCGACAGGGGCACTGAAGCTTTCTTT.

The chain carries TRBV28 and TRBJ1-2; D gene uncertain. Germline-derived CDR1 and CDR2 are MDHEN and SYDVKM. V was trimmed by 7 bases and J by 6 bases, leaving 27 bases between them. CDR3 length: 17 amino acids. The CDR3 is CASTTTRVAKVLHGYTF. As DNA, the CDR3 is TGTGCCAGCACCACTACCCGAGTAGCCAAGGTACTACATGGCTACACCTTC.

The DNA of the CDR3 is TGTGCCACCAGCAACCCGCTTTCTAGCGGCGCCTACGAGCAGTACTTC. Its protein product is CATSNPLSSGAYEQYF. The chain carries TRBV15 and TRBJ2-7; 7 bases fit TRBD2. In germline, CDR1 is LNHNV, CDR2 YYDKDF (reference sequence). Trimming at V came to 4 bases and at J to 2 bases, leaving 11 bases not matched to a gene. The CDR3 has 16 amino acids.

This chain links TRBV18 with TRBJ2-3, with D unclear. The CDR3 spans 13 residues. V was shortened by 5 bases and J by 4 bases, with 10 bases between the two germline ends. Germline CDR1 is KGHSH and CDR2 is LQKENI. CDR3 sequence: CASSDPVSDTQYF. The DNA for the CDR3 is TGTGCCAGCTCAGATCCGGTCTCAGATACGCAGTATTTT.

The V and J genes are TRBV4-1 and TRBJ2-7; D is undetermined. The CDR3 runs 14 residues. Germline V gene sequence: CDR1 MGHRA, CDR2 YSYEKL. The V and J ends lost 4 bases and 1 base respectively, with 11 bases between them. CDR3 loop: CASSPTYGSYEQYF. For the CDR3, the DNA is TGCGCCAGCAGCCCTACGTACGGGTCCTACGAGCAGTACTTC.

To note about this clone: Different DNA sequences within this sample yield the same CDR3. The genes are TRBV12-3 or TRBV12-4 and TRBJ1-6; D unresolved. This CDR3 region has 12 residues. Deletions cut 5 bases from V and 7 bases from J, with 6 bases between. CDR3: CASSPGNSPLHF. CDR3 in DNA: TGTGCCAGCAGTCCGGGGAATTCACCCCTCCACTTT.